The rows below give T cell receptor beta chains drawn from one sample of a study of blood T cell repertoires in COVID-19. This table comes from immunoSEQ multiplex PCR, and its TCRdb copy is limited to in-frame clones, with some not included. The sample has 150,000 to 200,000 clones, about four fifths seen once. Sequencing was performed on peripheral blood. The origin of the receptors is a human donor with acute or convalescent COVID-19. The donor label of this sample is uncertain. Each CDR3 is given with its conserved first and last residue. Fields, in order: J gene, clone size, D gene, V gene, CDR3 DNA, CDR3 protein. A D gene is named only where the DNA matches it firmly. Rows give clone size only sometimes, using once, few, many, or a class for an expanded clone.

>TRBJ1-1|.|.|TRBV23-1
TGCGCCAGCAGTCGTCCCCAGGGCCACACTGAAGCTTTCTTT
CASSRPQGHTEAFF
>TRBJ2-1|.|.|TRBV30
TGTGCCTGGACATTTTCTAGTAGTGAGCAGTTCTTC
CAWTFSSSEQFF
>TRBJ2-5|.|.|TRBV9
TGTGCCAGCAGCGTTACGGGGGGCAAAGAGACCCAGTACTTC
CASSVTGGKETQYF
>TRBJ2-7|.|.|TRBV30
TGTGCCTGGAGTTTCATGACAGGAGTCTACGAGCAGTACTTC
CAWSFMTGVYEQYF
>TRBJ1-4|.|.|TRBV2
TGTGCCTCATTGAGTACAACTAATGAAAAACTGTTTTTT
CASLSTTNEKLFF
>TRBJ2-5|.|TRBD2|TRBV5-3
TGTGCCAGAAGCTTGGTGACTAGCGGAGAGACCCAGTACTTC
CARSLVTSGETQYF
>TRBJ2-7|.|.|TRBV7-2
TGTGCCAGCAGCTTTTCTCAGGGTGGACCCTACGAGCAGTACTTC
CASSFSQGGPYEQYF
>TRBJ2-7|.|TRBD2|TRBV18
TGTGCCAGCTCGTCGGGACTAGCGGGGGGGTCCTACGAGCAGTACTTC
CASSSGLAGGSYEQYF
>TRBJ2-1|once|.|TRBV4-1
TGCGCCAGCAGCCAAGGGCCTGGGACTGGGAGCTCCTACAATGAGCAGTTCTTC
CASSQGPGTGSSYNEQFF
>TRBJ2-1|.|TRBD1|TRBV28
TGTGCCAGCAGAAGGACAGGCTACGGGTACAATGAGCAGTTCTTC
CASRRTGYGYNEQFF
>TRBJ2-7|.|.|TRBV30
TGTGCCTGGAGTGTGGGCAGGGGTATTTACGAGCAGTACTTC
CAWSVGRGIYEQYF
>TRBJ1-2|.|.|TRBV10-3
TGTGCCATCAGTGGGGAGGGCGGCTATGGCTACACCTTC
CAISGEGGYGYTF
>TRBJ2-3|.|.|TRBV19
TGTGCCAGTAGTATAGCAGCGGGTGCTAGCACAGATACGCAGTATTTT
CASSIAAGASTDTQYF
>TRBJ1-5|.|.|TRBV2
TGTGCCAGCGGGGGGGATCAGCCCCAGCATTTT
CASGGDQPQHF
>TRBJ2-1|few|TRBD1|TRBV7-2
TGTGCCAGCAGCATGGACAGGGTGACCAATGAGCAGTTCTTC
CASSMDRVTNEQFF
>TRBJ2-2|.|.|TRBV7-7
TGTGCCAGCAGCTTACTGCAGGCGAACACCGGGGAGCTGTTTTTT
CASSLLQANTGELFF
>TRBJ1-2|.|TRBD1|TRBV5-6
TGTGCCAGCAGCTGGGGACAGGACTATGGCTACACCTTC
CASSWGQDYGYTF
>TRBJ1-1|once|.|TRBV9
TGTGCCAGCAGCGTAGATGGAGGGAACACTGAAGCTTTCTTT
CASSVDGGNTEAFF
>TRBJ1-2|.|.|TRBV3-1/TRBV3-2
TGTGCCAGCAGCCAAGATCTTGGGGGCGGGTATGGCTACACCTTC
CASSQDLGGGYGYTF
>TRBJ2-5|.|.|TRBV29-1
TGCAGCGTTGGATTAGGGGGAGAGACCCAGTACTTC
CSVGLGGETQYF